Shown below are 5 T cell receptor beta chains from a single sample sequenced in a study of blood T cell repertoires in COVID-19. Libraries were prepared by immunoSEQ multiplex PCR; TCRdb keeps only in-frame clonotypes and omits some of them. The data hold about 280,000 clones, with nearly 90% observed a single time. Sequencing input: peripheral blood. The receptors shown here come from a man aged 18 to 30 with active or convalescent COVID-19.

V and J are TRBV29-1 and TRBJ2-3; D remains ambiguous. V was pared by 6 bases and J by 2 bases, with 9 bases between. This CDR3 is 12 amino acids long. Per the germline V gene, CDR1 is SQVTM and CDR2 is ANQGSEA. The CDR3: CSVPGYTDTQYF. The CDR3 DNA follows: TGCAGCGTCCCAGGATACACAGATACGCAGTATTTT.

This CDR3 reads CASSYFQNYGYTF. The DNA for the CDR3 is TGTGCCAGCAGTTATTTTCAAAACTATGGCTACACCTTC. This chain uses TRBV6-5 with TRBJ1-2; D gene ambiguous. Germline values: CDR1 MNHEY, CDR2 SVGAGI. The CDR3 covers 13 residues. V was clipped by 3 bases and J by 2 bases, with 7 bases between them.

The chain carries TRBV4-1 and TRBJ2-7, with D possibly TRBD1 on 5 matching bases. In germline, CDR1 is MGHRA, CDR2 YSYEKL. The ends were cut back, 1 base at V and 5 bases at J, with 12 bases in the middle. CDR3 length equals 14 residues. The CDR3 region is CASSQAQVGNEQYF. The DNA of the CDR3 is TGCGCCAGCAGCCAAGCACAGGTAGGGAACGAGCAGTACTTC.

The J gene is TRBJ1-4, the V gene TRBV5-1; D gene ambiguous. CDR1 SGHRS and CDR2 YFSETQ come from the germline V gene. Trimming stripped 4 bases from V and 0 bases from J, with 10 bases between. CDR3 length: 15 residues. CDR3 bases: TGCGCCAGCAGCGAGGAGCCAGCAACTAATGAAAAACTGTTTTTT. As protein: CASSEEPATNEKLFF.

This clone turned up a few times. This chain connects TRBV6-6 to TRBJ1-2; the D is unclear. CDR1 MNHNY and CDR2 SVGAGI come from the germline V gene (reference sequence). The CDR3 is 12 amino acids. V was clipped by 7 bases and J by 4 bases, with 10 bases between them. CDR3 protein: CASIRQFYGYTF. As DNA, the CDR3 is TGTGCCAGCATCAGGCAGTTCTATGGCTACACCTTC.